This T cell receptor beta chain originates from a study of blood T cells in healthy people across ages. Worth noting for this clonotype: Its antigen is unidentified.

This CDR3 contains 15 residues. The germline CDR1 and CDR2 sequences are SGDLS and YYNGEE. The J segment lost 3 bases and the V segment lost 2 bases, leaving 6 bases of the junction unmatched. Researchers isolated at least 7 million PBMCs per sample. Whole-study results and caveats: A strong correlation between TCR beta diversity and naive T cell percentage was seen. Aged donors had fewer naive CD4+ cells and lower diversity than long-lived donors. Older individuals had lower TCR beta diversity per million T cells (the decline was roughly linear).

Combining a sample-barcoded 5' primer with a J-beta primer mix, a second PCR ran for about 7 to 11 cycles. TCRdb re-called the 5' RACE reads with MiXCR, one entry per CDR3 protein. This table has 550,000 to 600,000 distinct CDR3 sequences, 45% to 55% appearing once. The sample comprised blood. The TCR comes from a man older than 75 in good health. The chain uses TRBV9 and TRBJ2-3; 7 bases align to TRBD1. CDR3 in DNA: TGTGCCAGCAGCGTCCTACAGGGGTTGACAGATACGCAGTATTTT. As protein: CASSVLQGLTDTQYF.